The T cell receptor beta chain described here comes from a study of T-cell memory formation after mild COVID-19. This clonotype turned up a few times. TCRdb ran MiXCR on the 5' RACE reads and lists one entry per CDR3 protein. The data contain about 170,000 distinct CDR3 sequences, 13% of them singletons. CDR1 and CDR2 from the germline V gene are SGHVS and FNYEAQ. The CDR3 loop spans 15 amino acids. The V end was cut by 4 bases, the J end by 2 bases, with 14 bases between. The receptor was derived from a man aged 18 to 35 who had mild COVID-19 (a few samples of this study predate the infection). Cell type and time point are not known. The sample taken for sequencing was PBMCs or a T cell subset sorted from them (not recorded which). This chain connects TRBV7-6 to TRBJ2-5; no firm D call. The CDR3 loop is CASSSGPTSQETQYF. The CDR3 DNA reads as TGTGCCAGCAGCTCCGGGCCGACCTCTCAAGAGACCCAGTACTTC.